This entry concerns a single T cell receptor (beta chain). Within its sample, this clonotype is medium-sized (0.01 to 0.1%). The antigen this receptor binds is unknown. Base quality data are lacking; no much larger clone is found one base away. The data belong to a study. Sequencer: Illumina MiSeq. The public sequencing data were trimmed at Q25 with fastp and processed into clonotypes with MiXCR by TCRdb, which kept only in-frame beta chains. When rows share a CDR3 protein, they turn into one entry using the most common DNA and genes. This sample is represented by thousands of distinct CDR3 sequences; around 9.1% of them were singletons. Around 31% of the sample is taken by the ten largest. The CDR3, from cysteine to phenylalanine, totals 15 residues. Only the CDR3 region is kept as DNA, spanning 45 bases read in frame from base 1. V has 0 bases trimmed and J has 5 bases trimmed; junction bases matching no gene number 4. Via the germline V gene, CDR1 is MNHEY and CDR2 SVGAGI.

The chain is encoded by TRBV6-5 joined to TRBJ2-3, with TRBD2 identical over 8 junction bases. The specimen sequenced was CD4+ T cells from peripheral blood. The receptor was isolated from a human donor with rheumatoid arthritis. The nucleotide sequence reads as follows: TGTGCCAGCAGTTACTCGATCGGGAGGGGAGATACGCAGTATTTT. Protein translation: CASSYSIGRGDTQYF.